This entry describes one T cell receptor beta chain. What it binds is not known. V was shortened by 2 bases and J by 0 bases, with 17 bases between the two germline ends. Germline V gene lookup returns CDR1 SEHNR and CDR2 FQNEAQ (reference sequence). The length of the CDR3 is 17 residues. The data belong to a study of blood T cells in healthy people across ages. The wider study: For every two T cells, template switching captured about one barcoded beta molecule.

A J-beta primer mix and a sample-barcoded 5' primer were used in a second PCR of roughly 6 to 11 cycles. All cDNA molecules were each tagged by a template-switch adaptor with 12 random nucleotides. CDR3-containing paired-end reads numbered at least 3 million in each sample. Each CDR3 protein gets one entry after TCRdb re-called the 5' RACE reads with MiXCR. This table holds around 1,800,000 distinct CDR3 sequences, about two fifths found once. Findings and limits, study-wide: Without sorted subsets, naive and antigen-experienced compartments could not be conclusively compared.

The sample taken for sequencing was blood. V and J are TRBV7-9 and TRBJ2-7; the D gene is possibly TRBD1 (5 bases). The sequence was collected from a human donor in good health. In DNA form, the CDR3 reads TGTGCCAGCAGCTTAATTGTGGGGCAGGGTTTCTCCTACGAGCAGTACTTC. Residues: CASSLIVGQGFSYEQYF.